These 26 T cell receptor beta chains came from one sample sequenced in a study of T-cell reconstitution after alpha-beta-depleted transplantation in children. Unique molecular identifiers were used in preparing the TCRbeta library. TCRdb re-called the PCR reads with MiXCR, one entry per CDR3 protein. The table has under 100,000 distinct CDR3 sequences, roughly a sixth seen once; the top ten hold around 20%. The sequenced sample was PBMCs, mostly from graft donor cells, obtained 180 days after TCRalphabeta/CD19-depleted stem cell transplant. The source is a male patient aged 2 to 9 who had a stem cell transplant for acute lymphoblastic leukemia, so the T cells may come from the graft donor.

This chain uses TRBV20-1 with TRBJ2-2, with 9 nucleotides matching TRBD1. Germline CDR1 is DFQATT and CDR2 is SNEGSKA (reference sequence). The CDR3 is 15 residues long. V lost 5 bases to trimming and J lost 0 bases; unmatched junction nucleotides: 4. This CDR3 reads CSASQGASNTGELFF. The CDR3, as DNA: TGCAGTGCTTCACAGGGGGCCTCGAACACCGGGGAGCTGTTTTTT.

The V and J genes are TRBV5-1 and TRBJ2-7, with a tentative D call TRBD1 (5 bases). The CDR3 length is 16 residues. Germline V lookup: CDR1 SGHRS, CDR2 YFSETQ. V was trimmed by 0 bases and J by 1 base, leaving 14 bases between them. The CDR3, as DNA: TGCGCCAGCAGCTTGGCCTTTACAGGTGTTTCCTACGAGCAGTACTTC. Translated, it gives CASSLAFTGVSYEQYF.

The rearrangement links TRBV20-1 to TRBJ2-6; maybe TRBD1 (6 bases). The V gene lost 3 bases and the J gene lost 0 bases, with 9 bases spanning the gap. This CDR3 has 15 amino acids. Germline V gene sequence: CDR1 DFQATT, CDR2 SNEGSKA (reference sequence). The CDR3 DNA reads as TGCAGTGCTAGGGGGGCCGTCTCTGGGGCCAACGTCCTGACTTTC. It yields the protein CSARGAVSGANVLTF.

The chain joins TRBV5-1 to TRBJ2-7; D might be TRBD1 or TRBD2, each matching 5 bases. Trimming cost V 7 bases and J 2 bases, with 10 bases left between them. Germline V CDR1 and CDR2: SGHRS, YFSETQ. CDR3 length equals 12 residues. The CDR3 bases are TGCGCCAGCCGGGACGGCACCTACGAGCAGTACTTC. Protein product: CASRDGTYEQYF.

The chain has TRBV18 and TRBJ2-2, with D possibly matching TRBD2 (5 bases). The germline CDR1 and CDR2 sequences are KGHSH and LQKENI. V lost 1 base and J 0 bases, leaving 9 bases between the germline ends. This CDR3 spans 16 amino acids. CDR3 sequence: CASSPLQAANTGELFF. Here the CDR3 DNA reads TGTGCCAGCTCACCACTCCAAGCGGCGAACACCGGGGAGCTGTTTTTT.

CDR3 residues: CASSDDRGETQYF. CDR3 sequence (DNA): TGTGCCAGCAGTGATGACAGAGGGGAGACCCAGTACTTC. This chain links TRBV2 with TRBJ2-5; D might be TRBD1 or TRBD2, each matching 5 bases. The CDR3 contains 13 residues. Germline V CDR1 and CDR2: SNHLY, FYNNEI. V shed 3 bases and J shed 5 bases, with 10 bases lying between them.

This clonotype turned up a few times. The rearrangement joins TRBV11-2 to TRBJ2-1, with D uncertain. Deletions cut 3 bases from V and 0 bases from J, with 15 bases between. Germline assignment: CDR1 SGHAT and CDR2 FQNNGV. The CDR3 is 17 amino acids. CDR3 bases: TGTGCCAGCAGCTTTTTAGAACTACCTAGCTCCTACAATGAGCAGTTCTTC. Amino acid sequence: CASSFLELPSSYNEQFF.

The CDR3 is CASSLCWQYYEQYF. The CDR3 nucleotides are TGCGCCAGCAGCTTGTGCTGGCAATACTACGAGCAGTACTTC. The chain joins TRBV5-1 to TRBJ2-7; D remains ambiguous. Germline loops: CDR1 SGHRS, CDR2 YFSETQ. The length of the CDR3 is 14 residues. Trimming took off 1 base at V and 3 bases at J, with 11 bases between the two ends.

V is TRBV20-1 and J is TRBJ2-7; no reliable D call. Germline assignment: CDR1 DFQATT and CDR2 SNEGSKA (reference sequence). CDR3 length: 15 amino acids. Trimming took off 2 bases at V and 0 bases at J, with 14 bases between the two ends. This chain's CDR3 is CSARLGAYNSYEQYF. In DNA, the CDR3 is TGCAGTGCTAGACTCGGCGCCTATAACTCCTACGAGCAGTACTTC.

This clonotype was detected a few times. The CDR3 DNA follows: TGTGCCAGCAGTGAAGACCTAGGGGTAGCCAAAAACATTCAGTACTTC. This encodes CASSEDLGVAKNIQYF. The genes are TRBV2 and TRBJ2-4; the D gene is possibly TRBD1 (5 bases). The CDR3 runs 16 residues. V gave up 1 base and J gave up 0 bases, with 10 bases separating them. CDR1 is SNHLY and CDR2 is FYNNEI in the germline V gene. The whole variable domain, filled in from reference TRBV2 and TRBJ2-4, reads EPEVTQTPSHQVTQMGQEVILRCVPISNHLYFYWYRQILGQKVEFLVSFYNNEISEKSEIFDDQFSVERPDGSNFTLKIRSTKLEDSAMYFCASSEDLGVAKNIQYFGAGTRLSVL.

There are a few counts of this clonotype. J is TRBJ1-2 and V is TRBV20-1; 9 nucleotides match TRBD1. Germline V gene data show CDR1 as DFQATT and CDR2 as SNEGSKA (reference sequence). The CDR3 extends over 14 amino acids. Trimming removed 3 bases from V and 4 bases from J; junction bases left unmatched: 6. This CDR3 is CSASRQGESYGYTF. Written as DNA, the CDR3 is TGCAGTGCTAGTAGACAGGGGGAGAGCTATGGCTACACCTTC.

This clonotype was counted between two and nine times. CDR3 amino acids: CASSFAGLAGHSYEQYF. CDR3 nucleotides: TGTGCCAGCAGTTTCGCCGGACTAGCGGGGCACTCCTACGAGCAGTACTTC. The rearrangement links TRBV12-3 or TRBV12-4 to TRBJ2-7; 12 bases fit TRBD2. Trimming removed 3 bases from V and 0 bases from J; junction bases left unmatched: 6. CDR3 length equals 17 residues.

The CDR3 DNA reads TGCAGTGCTAGGATCACAGATACGCAGTATTTT. The encoded protein is CSARITDTQYF. The J gene is TRBJ2-3, the V gene TRBV20-1, with D hard to call. The germline V and J ends were trimmed by 3 bases and 2 bases, with 3 bases remaining between them. The CDR3 is 11 residues long. Germline-derived CDR1 and CDR2 are DFQATT and SNEGSKA (reference sequence).

The V and J genes are TRBV6-5 and TRBJ2-7; tentatively, D is TRBD2 (7 bases). The CDR3 spans 15 residues. The V gene's germline CDR1 is MNHEY and CDR2 SVGAGI. Trimming took 3 bases from V and 0 from J, leaving 12 bases between them. In DNA, the CDR3 is TGTGCCAGCAGTTATGGCGGGGGCCTCTCCTACGAGCAGTACTTC. It specifies CASSYGGGLSYEQYF.

The J gene is TRBJ1-2, the V gene TRBV5-4, with 9 bases identical to TRBD1. Looked up from germline, CDR1 is SGHNT and CDR2 is YYREEE (reference sequence). V dropped 3 bases and J dropped 8; count of bases not matched to a gene: 8. The CDR3 covers 14 residues. The DNA of the CDR3 is TGTGCCAGCAGCTCCGGGACAGGGTTTGGAGGCTACACCTTC. It encodes CASSSGTGFGGYTF.

The CDR3 nucleotides read TGTGCCATCAGTGGCTCTAGCGGGGGACGGGATGAGCAGTTCTTC. Translation gives CAISGSSGGRDEQFF. The chain uses TRBV10-3 and TRBJ2-1, with 10 bases matching TRBD2. The CDR3 is made up of 15 amino acids. Germline V gene data show CDR1 as ENHRY and CDR2 as SYGVKD. With 4 bases clipped from V and 8 bases from J, the junction kept 8 bases outside the gene matches.

V usage is TRBV4-3 and J usage is TRBJ1-2; D call uncertain. The CDR3 is 15 residues long. Germline CDR1 is LGHNA and CDR2 is YSLEER. Trimming removed 4 bases at V and 1 base at J, with 13 bases between. The CDR3 sequence: CASSPRWADNYGYTF. The CDR3 bases are TGCGCCAGCAGCCCGCGGTGGGCAGATAACTATGGCTACACCTTC.

CDR3 DNA: TGTGCCAGCAGTTACTTCGCGGGGACTGAAGCTTTCTTT. It codes for CASSYFAGTEAFF. V usage is TRBV6-5 and J usage is TRBJ1-1, with no clear D. CDR3 size: 13 residues. V gave up 1 base and J gave up 5 bases, with 8 bases separating them. Germline-derived CDR1 and CDR2 are MNHEY and SVGAGI.

This clonotype was observed a handful of times. The chain is built from TRBV20-1 and TRBJ1-1; no clear D. The CDR3 runs to 10 residues. Deletions cut 6 bases from V and 8 bases from J, with 10 bases between. Per germline, CDR1 DFQATT and CDR2 SNEGSKA (reference sequence). For the CDR3, the DNA is TGCAGTGCCGGCATTGGAGAAGCTTTCTTT. Translated: CSAGIGEAFF.

This clonotype turned up a few times. The V and J genes are TRBV20-1 and TRBJ1-2, with TRBD1 as a possible D gene (5 bases). CDR1 and CDR2 from the germline V gene are DFQATT and SNEGSKA (reference sequence). The V end lost 0 bases, the J end lost 6 bases, and 17 bases lay between the germline ends. CDR3 size: 15 residues. The CDR3 sequence is CSARDRRGGSNGYTF. CDR3 DNA sequence: TGCAGTGCTAGAGATCGGAGGGGCGGGTCGAATGGCTACACCTTC.

This chain connects TRBV2 to TRBJ2-1, with D possibly matching TRBD1 (5 bases). V lost 7 bases and J lost 2, with 12 bases in between. In germline, CDR1 is SNHLY, CDR2 FYNNEI. The length of the CDR3 is 14 residues. CDR3 DNA sequence: TGTGCCAGCATCCCGACAGAAACCTACAATGAGCAGTTCTTC. It specifies CASIPTETYNEQFF.

The chain carries TRBV5-1 and TRBJ2-1; weak D call: TRBD2 (5 bases). The CDR3 consists of 17 residues. V lost 4 bases, J lost 8 bases, and 25 bases lay in between. Germline loops: CDR1 SGHRS, CDR2 YFSETQ. The CDR3 protein is CASSPPFEGLSSDEQFF. CDR3 in DNA: TGCGCCAGCAGCCCCCCGTTCGAGGGTCTTTCCAGTGATGAGCAGTTCTTC.

V gene TRBV30 combines with J gene TRBJ2-3; 9 bases match TRBD2. Germline CDR1 GTSNPN, CDR2 SVGIG (reference sequence). J gave up 5 bases and V 3 bases, and 15 bases lay outside the gene matches. The CDR3 has 17 residues. The CDR3 loop reads CAWSAVSGGFFRDTQYF. CDR3 coding DNA: TGTGCCTGGAGCGCCGTCAGCGGGGGGTTTTTTCGAGATACGCAGTATTTT.

This clonotype has just a few counts. The chain uses TRBV4-3 and TRBJ2-1; TRBD2 matches 12 bases. Germline CDR1 and CDR2: LGHNA and YSLEER. V shed 1 base and J 7 bases; nucleotides not matched to a gene: 5. The CDR3 totals 16 residues. The CDR3 DNA reads TGCGCCAGCAGCCAAGCCCTAGCGGGGGGGCCTAATGAGCAGTTCTTC. Translated, it gives CASSQALAGGPNEQFF.

The genes are TRBV25-1 and TRBJ2-7, with a tentative D call TRBD1 (5 bases). The CDR3 runs to 12 residues. V was shortened by 6 bases and J by 5 bases, with 11 bases between the two germline ends. CDR1 is MGHDK, CDR2 SYGVNS, per germline. The CDR3 sequence is CASSRVGDEQYF. In nucleotides, the CDR3 is TGTGCCAGCAGCAGGGTGGGCGACGAGCAGTACTTC.

In its sample, this clonotype was seen a few times. The rearrangement joins TRBV10-3 to TRBJ2-3; TRBD1 agrees at 10 bases. CDR3 length equals 17 residues. V was pared by 4 bases and J by 2 bases, with 9 bases of the junction left unmatched. Germline values: CDR1 ENHRY, CDR2 SYGVKD. The CDR3 nucleotides are TGTGCCATCAGTGGACGGGGGACAGGGGATAACACAGATACGCAGTATTTT. Its protein product is CAISGRGTGDNTDTQYF.